The 29 T cell receptor beta chains in this list originate from one sample, sequenced in a study of T cells after yellow fever vaccination. TCRdb re-derived calls from the 5' RACE reads in MiXCR, one entry per CDR3 protein. The sample carries 500,000 to 650,000 distinct CDR3 sequences, roughly a sixth recorded once. The sequenced sample was PBMCs, obtained less than 6 days after the first yellow fever vaccination. The receptors originated from a young man who received the YFV17D yellow fever vaccine.

This clonotype was observed a handful of times. The chain is built from TRBV6-1 and TRBJ2-7, with TRBD1 identical over 10 bases. The J segment lost 3 bases and the V segment lost 6 bases, leaving 2 bases of the junction unmatched. Germline CDR1 and CDR2: MNHNS and SASEGT. CDR3 length equals 13 residues. DNA for the CDR3: TGTGCCAGCAGGCGGGACAGGGGCTACGAGCAGTACTTC. Translation: CASRRDRGYEQYF.

The chain is built from TRBV4-1 and TRBJ1-1, with a tentative D call TRBD1 (5 bases). The CDR3 loop spans 14 amino acids. Germline CDR1 is MGHRA and CDR2 is YSYEKL. V shed 2 bases and J shed 5 bases, with 12 bases lying between them. The CDR3 is CASSQSGAGTEAFF. CDR3 DNA sequence: TGCGCCAGCAGCCAATCCGGGGCCGGAACTGAAGCTTTCTTT.

The V and J genes are TRBV4-1 and TRBJ2-1; possible D gene TRBD1, 7 bases. The germline V gene has CDR1 MGHRA and CDR2 YSYEKL. Trimming took off 0 bases at V and 7 bases at J, with 16 bases between the two ends. The CDR3 is 16 amino acids. In DNA form, the CDR3 reads TGCGCCAGCAGCCAAGATCGAGGCCCAGGGGGGAATGAGCAGTTCTTC. This codes for CASSQDRGPGGNEQFF.

In DNA, the CDR3 is TGCGCCAGCAGTAAGATAGCGGGGGGCGAGGAGACCCAGTACTTC. Amino acids: CASSKIAGGEETQYF. The genes are TRBV5-1 and TRBJ2-5; 10 bases agree with TRBD2. The CDR3 contains 15 residues. With V trimmed by 5 bases and J by 5 bases, 9 bases remained unmatched. In germline, CDR1 is SGHRS, CDR2 YFSETQ.

The rearrangement uses TRBV15 and TRBJ1-4; 7 positions match TRBD1. The CDR3 runs 16 residues. The trim removed 3 bases at V and 2 bases at J, leaving 6 bases unmatched. Germline-derived CDR1 and CDR2 are LNHNV and YYDKDF (reference sequence). CDR3 in amino acids: CATSSAPGQTNEKLFF. The CDR3 DNA follows: TGTGCCACCAGCAGCGCTCCGGGACAGACTAATGAAAAACTGTTTTTT. Full variable domain (remainder filled in from reference TRBV15 and TRBJ1-4): DAMVIQNPRYQVTQFGKPVTLSCSQTLNHNVMYWYQQKSSQAPKLLFHYYDKDFNNEADTPDNFQSRRPNTSFCFLDIRSPGLGDTAMYLCATSSAPGQTNEKLFFGSGTQLSVL.

The chain joins TRBV20-1 to TRBJ1-2; D uncertain. CDR1 and CDR2 (germline): DFQATT, SNEGSKA (reference sequence). The CDR3 covers 15 residues. V was trimmed by 6 bases and J by 0 bases, leaving 17 bases between them. Written as DNA, the CDR3 is TGCAGTGCCTCGGCCGAGGGTACCGCTAACTATGGCTACACCTTC. It yields the protein CSASAEGTANYGYTF.

This chain joins TRBV29-1 and TRBJ2-1; 9 nucleotides agree with TRBD2. Trimming took 6 bases from V and 1 from J; bases not matched to a gene: 13. The germline V gene has CDR1 SQVTM and CDR2 ANQGSEA. This CDR3 is 17 amino acids long. As DNA, the CDR3 is TGCAGCGTCACTAACTCGTATAGCGGGGGTTCCTACAATGAGCAGTTCTTC. It translates to CSVTNSYSGGSYNEQFF.

The chain uses TRBV6-5 and TRBJ2-5; D could derive from TRBD1 or TRBD2 (5 bases each). Trimming removed 5 bases from V and 0 bases from J, with 10 bases in between. CDR3 length: 14 residues. Germline V gene lookup returns CDR1 MNHEY and CDR2 SVGAGI. This CDR3 reads CASSLPGHQETQYF. DNA of the CDR3: TGTGCCAGCAGTCTACCGGGACACCAAGAGACCCAGTACTTC.

The table lists this clonotype with a few counts. The chain is built from TRBV4-1 and TRBJ2-2; D is undetermined. Trimming stripped 3 bases from V and 8 bases from J, with 7 bases between. The CDR3 contains 12 residues. From germline, CDR1 is MGHRA and CDR2 YSYEKL. The CDR3 protein is CASSQVSGELFF. The CDR3 DNA is TGCGCCAGCAGCCAGGTCTCTGGGGAGCTGTTTTTT.

This clonotype showed up just a few times. The V and J genes are TRBV12-3 or TRBV12-4 and TRBJ2-6; 9 positions agree with TRBD1. This CDR3 contains 20 residues. Unmatched junction bases numbered 16, after V lost 6 bases and J lost 1 base. Here the CDR3 reads CASSRNPRDREDSGANVLTF. The DNA of the CDR3 is TGTGCCAGCAGCCGAAACCCCCGGGACAGGGAAGATTCTGGGGCCAACGTCCTGACTTTC.

This clonotype has just a few counts. The chain links TRBV7-2 to TRBJ2-7; D may match TRBD1 or TRBD2 (5 bases each). Germline CDR1 is SGHTA and CDR2 is FQGNSA. This CDR3 has 13 amino acids. Trimming pared 8 bases from V and 7 bases from J, leaving 18 bases between. The CDR3 protein is CASRDGDVMEQYF. The DNA for the CDR3 is TGTGCCAGCCGGGACGGGGATGTTATGGAGCAGTACTTC.

The chain employs TRBV3-1 and TRBJ1-5; D is unresolved. CDR3 size: 14 residues. Germline CDR1 LGHDT, CDR2 YNNKEL (reference sequence). The V and J ends lost 4 bases and 6 bases respectively, with 13 bases between them. In DNA, the CDR3 is TGTGCCAGCAGCCGGGCGGGGTTGGGTCAGCCCCAGCATTTT. Encoded protein: CASSRAGLGQPQHF.

The chain links TRBV30 to TRBJ2-7; maybe TRBD2 (5 bases). The CDR3 has 11 residues. The V gene lost 5 bases and the J gene lost 5 bases, with 10 bases spanning the gap. Germline V gives CDR1 GTSNPN, CDR2 SVGIG (reference sequence). The CDR3 DNA sequence: TGTGCCTGGGACGAGGGCCACGAGCAGTACTTC. Translated: CAWDEGHEQYF.

A few counts support this clonotype. V usage is TRBV12-3 or TRBV12-4 and J usage is TRBJ2-3; 9 nucleotides agree with TRBD2. Germline trimming cut 1 base from V and 4 bases from J; bases unmatched to any gene: 6. The CDR3 loop spans 16 amino acids. CDR3 nucleotide sequence: TGTGCCAGCAGTTTAGGGCGGGGGGGCAAGTCAGATACGCAGTATTTT. This encodes CASSLGRGGKSDTQYF.

There are a few counts of this clonotype. This chain uses TRBV19 with TRBJ2-2; 8 nucleotides align to TRBD2. The ends lost 6 bases at V and 6 bases at J; junction bases unmatched: 6. CDR3 length equals 14 residues. Germline V gives CDR1 LNHDA, CDR2 SQIVND (reference sequence). This CDR3 is CASSSRGGPGELFF. CDR3 coding DNA: TGTGCCAGTAGCTCCCGGGGGGGCCCCGGGGAGCTGTTTTTT. The whole variable domain, remainder taken from reference TRBV19 and TRBJ2-2, is DGGITQSPKYLFRKEGQNVTLSCEQNLNHDAMYWYRQDPGQGLRLIYYSQIVNDFQKGDIAEGYSVSREKKESFPLTVTSAQKNPTAFYLCASSSRGGPGELFFGEGSRLTVL.

V and J are TRBV5-8 and TRBJ2-2, with no clear D. The germline gives CDR1 SGHTS, CDR2 YDEGEE. V gave up 0 bases and J gave up 0 bases, with 9 bases separating them. The CDR3 is 16 amino acids. The CDR3 here is CASSLARTSNTGELFF. CDR3 sequence (DNA): TGTGCCAGCAGCTTGGCCAGGACCTCGAACACCGGGGAGCTGTTTTTT.

The chain combines TRBV5-1 with TRBJ2-2; 10 positions agree with TRBD1. With V trimmed by 4 bases and J by 1 base, 7 bases remained unmatched. The CDR3 spans 17 residues. Germline CDR1 is SGHRS and CDR2 is YFSETQ. The CDR3 DNA is TGCGCCAGCAGCCCCCGACAGGGGGCGGAGAACACCGGGGAGCTGTTTTTT. Protein product: CASSPRQGAENTGELFF.

The V call is TRBV12-3 or TRBV12-4, the J call TRBJ1-3; D is perhaps TRBD1 (6 bases). The V end lost 2 bases, the J end lost 0 bases, and 20 bases lay between the germline ends. This CDR3 has 19 amino acids. The CDR3 bases are TGTGCCAGCAGTTTACTCGGGGGGCTCAACCGTTTCTCTGGAAACACCATATATTTT. It is translated as CASSLLGGLNRFSGNTIYF.

J is TRBJ2-1 and V is TRBV6-5, with no clear D. Between the trimmed V and J ends, which lost 4 bases and 10 bases, there was a span of 14 bases. The germline gives CDR1 MNHEY, CDR2 SVGAGI. This CDR3 has 13 amino acids. This chain's CDR3 is CASSFVRKGEQFF. DNA for the CDR3: TGTGCCAGCAGTTTCGTGCGGAAAGGGGAGCAGTTCTTC.

The rearrangement uses TRBV7-9 and TRBJ1-1, with D unresolved. The germline V and J ends were trimmed by 5 bases and 6 bases, with 13 bases remaining between them. The CDR3 totals 13 residues. Germline assignment: CDR1 SEHNR and CDR2 FQNEAQ (reference sequence). CDR3 coding DNA: TGTGCCAGCAGCCGCGCCGCCAGACCTGAAGCTTTCTTT. This translates into CASSRAARPEAFF. The whole variable domain, remainder taken from reference TRBV7-9 and TRBJ1-1, is DTGVSQNPRHKITKRGQNVTFRCDPISEHNRLYWYRQTLGQGPEFLTYFQNEAQLEKSRLLSDRFSAERPKGSFSTLEIQRTEQGDSAMYLCASSRAARPEAFFGQGTRLTVV.

This clonotype showed up many times. This chain connects TRBV7-2 to TRBJ1-1; TRBD1 matches 8 bases. With 5 bases clipped from V and 4 bases from J, the junction kept 3 bases outside the gene matches. Per the germline V gene, CDR1 is SGHTA and CDR2 is FQGNSA. The CDR3 is 13 amino acids. In DNA, the CDR3 is TGTGCCAGCAGCATCCAGGGGGCCACTGAAGCTTTCTTT. Translating it yields CASSIQGATEAFF.

This clonotype occurred a few times. The chain employs TRBV2 and TRBJ1-2; perhaps TRBD1 as D (5 bases). The V gene's germline CDR1 is SNHLY and CDR2 FYNNEI. This CDR3 contains 14 residues. V lost 4 bases and J 6 bases, leaving 15 bases between the germline ends. CDR3 sequence (DNA): TGTGCCAGCAGTGCTGGCAGGGAGCTCCATGGCTACACCTTC. As protein: CASSAGRELHGYTF.

V usage is TRBV4-2 and J usage is TRBJ1-1; D ambiguous. The CDR3 is 17 amino acids. The germline gives CDR1 LGHNA, CDR2 YNFKEQ. Trimming took off 4 bases at V and 4 bases at J, with 22 bases between the two ends. The DNA of the CDR3 is TGTGCCAGCAGCCCCACCTTTGTAGTGGCCGTGCGCACTGAAGCTTTCTTT. It translates to CASSPTFVVAVRTEAFF.

This clonotype was found a few times. The chain recombines TRBV20-1 with TRBJ2-2; TRBD1 is a possible D gene (7 bases). The CDR3 runs 19 residues. Trimming cost V 1 base and J 6 bases, with 27 bases left between them. The V gene's germline CDR1 is DFQATT and CDR2 SNEGSKA (reference sequence). The CDR3 sequence is CSARGQGERWGAPAGELFF. The CDR3, as DNA: TGCAGTGCTAGAGGACAGGGAGAACGGTGGGGGGCCCCGGCCGGGGAGCTGTTTTTT.

This clonotype was observed a few times. The chain combines TRBV19 with TRBJ2-5; D may correspond to TRBD1 or TRBD2 (5 bases each). Deletions cut 5 bases from V and 7 bases from J, with 11 bases between. This CDR3 contains 12 residues. Germline V lookup: CDR1 LNHDA, CDR2 SQIVND (reference sequence). The CDR3 region has the DNA TGTGCCAGTAGTCCGGGACCAGGGACCCAGTACTTC. It translates to CASSPGPGTQYF.

The chain employs TRBV16 and TRBJ2-5, with TRBD1 identical over 8 bases. With V trimmed by 2 bases and J by 5 bases, 4 bases remained unmatched. The germline gives CDR1 KGHSY, CDR2 FQNENV. This CDR3 is built from 14 residues. CDR3 nucleotides: TGTGCCAGCAGCCAAAGACAGGGGAGGGAGACCCAGTACTTC. This gives the protein CASSQRQGRETQYF.

The J gene is TRBJ1-6, the V gene TRBV2; D unclear. Germline loops: CDR1 SNHLY, CDR2 FYNNEI. The V end was cut by 5 bases, the J end by 0 bases, with 11 bases between. The CDR3 is 16 residues long. CDR3 in amino acids: CASSSLQSSYNSPLHF. In DNA form, the CDR3 reads TGTGCCAGCAGTTCTCTACAGAGCTCCTATAATTCACCCCTCCACTTT.

The V and J genes are TRBV6-1 and TRBJ2-1; weak D call: TRBD2 (7 bases). Between the trimmed V and J ends, which lost 6 bases and 4 bases, there was a span of 19 bases. There are 16 residues in the CDR3. Germline V lookup: CDR1 MNHNS, CDR2 SASEGT. The CDR3: CASSSWGLAAYNEQFF. DNA for the CDR3: TGTGCCAGCAGCTCCTGGGGGCTAGCGGCTTACAATGAGCAGTTCTTC.

This clonotype was counted a few times. V gene TRBV29-1 combines with J gene TRBJ1-1; D is unclear. CDR3 size: 12 residues. V was pared by 7 bases and J by 0 bases, with 9 bases between. CDR1 SQVTM and CDR2 ANQGSEA come from the germline V gene. The CDR3 DNA reads as TGCAGCGGTAACAAGATGAACACTGAAGCTTTCTTT. Its protein product is CSGNKMNTEAFF.